Listed below are T cell receptor beta chains from one sample, sequenced in a study of cytomegalovirus exposure and HLA in healthy donors. Repertoires were generated with immunoSEQ multiplex PCR, while TCRdb's copy carries only in-frame clones and drops some. The sample yields under 95,000 clones, about nine tenths seen once. The specimen sequenced was PBMCs. These receptors all come from a man younger than 45 in good health and CMV-seronegative. CDR3s leave out the opening cysteine and the closing phenylalanine or tryptophan. Rows may omit the clone size; those that give it use once, few, many or a size class.

v_gene: TRBV10-2
abundance: -
CDR3aa: ASLAGIKELF

v_gene: TRBV6-5
abundance: -
CDR3aa: ASSVAGGRSYEQY

v_gene: TRBV7-3
abundance: -
CDR3aa: ASSLSGLAGVNEQY

v_gene: TRBV28
abundance: -
CDR3aa: ASSPTGVGNSPLH

v_gene: TRBV27
abundance: -
CDR3aa: ASNRNLLAGGSYNEQF

v_gene: TRBV7-9
abundance: -
CDR3aa: ASSLSWTSDTQY

v_gene: TRBV13
abundance: -
CDR3aa: ASNVNRGRDTEAF

v_gene: TRBV19
abundance: -
CDR3aa: ASRDTSYEQY

v_gene: TRBV5-4
abundance: -
CDR3aa: ASSLFVSSGYEQY

v_gene: TRBV2
abundance: -
CDR3aa: ASSEATGANYGYT

v_gene: TRBV11-2
abundance: -
CDR3aa: ASSLGPELAFYEQF

v_gene: TRBV10-1
abundance: once
CDR3aa: ASRSSGTGNSRGYT

v_gene: TRBV27
abundance: -
CDR3aa: ASSLEGFIYEQY

v_gene: TRBV27
abundance: -
CDR3aa: ASSLRGGRRETQY

v_gene: TRBV30
abundance: -
CDR3aa: AWDLIAGGPNYEQY

v_gene: TRBV6-1
abundance: -
CDR3aa: ASSESGGNQPQH

v_gene: TRBV5-1
abundance: -
CDR3aa: ASSLGQGWGNEQF

v_gene: TRBV6-4
abundance: -
CDR3aa: ASIPGTGNEKLF

v_gene: TRBV7-6
abundance: -
CDR3aa: ASSPSRQGALAF

v_gene: TRBV7-8
abundance: -
CDR3aa: ASSLPGTGDQPQH

v_gene: TRBV15
abundance: -
CDR3aa: ATSSGVGQGAAARQPQH

v_gene: TRBV14
abundance: -
CDR3aa: ASSQESGILGGYT

v_gene: TRBV6-1
abundance: -
CDR3aa: ASSDWGGVDEKLF

v_gene: TRBV19
abundance: -
CDR3aa: ASSMDRRTEAF

v_gene: TRBV9
abundance: -
CDR3aa: ASSAGRDRDYYEQY

v_gene: TRBV19
abundance: -
CDR3aa: ASSFGTSGSGGTYEQY

v_gene: TRBV27
abundance: -
CDR3aa: ASSLQANTEAF

v_gene: TRBV27
abundance: -
CDR3aa: ASSPRTGGIANYGYT

v_gene: TRBV2
abundance: -
CDR3aa: ASSDGGNYGYT

v_gene: TRBV19
abundance: -
CDR3aa: ASTLTGNQPQH